These 30 T cell receptor beta chains originate from one sample sequenced in a study of shared clonotypes between healthy human individuals. Only in-frame clones appear in the TCRdb table, and some are missing; sequencing was by immunoSEQ multiplex PCR. This table has approximately 1.5 million clones, approximately 98.5% appearing once. Sequencing was carried out using naive CD4+ T cells sorted from blood. Subset in this sample: CD45RA+ positively selected. The receptors shown here come from a man aged 25-45 years in good health.

The CDR3 nucleotides read TGTGCCAGCAGCGTAGTAGCGATCACAGATACGCAGTATTTT. Its translation is CASSVVAITDTQYF. The genes are TRBV9 and TRBJ2-3; maybe TRBD2 (5 bases). There are 14 residues in the CDR3. Germline CDR1 and CDR2: SGDLS and YYNGEE. Trimming took off 0 bases at V and 2 bases at J, with 7 bases between the two ends.

The chain has TRBV2 and TRBJ2-2; 13 nucleotides match TRBD2. Germline lookup yields CDR1 SNHLY and CDR2 FYNNEI. The CDR3 has 15 amino acids. Trimming took 6 bases from V and 6 from J; bases not matched to a gene: 4. The CDR3 sequence is CASRTSGRKPGELFF. The DNA of the CDR3 is TGTGCCAGCAGGACTAGCGGGAGGAAGCCCGGGGAGCTGTTTTTT.

The V call is TRBV19, the J call TRBJ2-7; 9 bases match TRBD2. With 3 bases clipped from V and 5 bases from J, the junction kept 11 bases outside the gene matches. The CDR3 is 16 amino acids. Germline CDR1 reads LNHDA; CDR2 reads SQIVND (reference sequence). This CDR3 is CASSIDWREGHHEQYF. CDR3 sequence (DNA): TGTGCCAGTAGTATTGACTGGCGGGAGGGCCACCACGAGCAGTACTTC.

The chain links TRBV9 to TRBJ1-2, with TRBD1 matching over 7 bases. The CDR3 has 16 amino acids. The V gene's germline CDR1 is SGDLS and CDR2 YYNGEE. After removal of 3 bases from V and 2 bases from J, the junction contained 10 bases not matched to a gene. Here the CDR3 reads CASSAGHRGVNYGYTF. The DNA of the CDR3 is TGTGCCAGCAGCGCTGGGCACAGGGGCGTGAACTATGGCTACACCTTC.

Only one count was recorded for this clone. The chain's CDR3 is CASSDHPIGLVMADTQYF. CDR3 nucleotide sequence: TGTGCCAGCAGTGACCATCCTATCGGACTAGTTATGGCAGATACGCAGTATTTT. The J gene is TRBJ2-3, the V gene TRBV2; TRBD2 agrees at 7 bases. The germline gives CDR1 SNHLY, CDR2 FYNNEI. V lost 3 bases and J lost 4; bases outside the gene matches: 16. The CDR3 runs 18 residues.

The chain joins TRBV5-4 to TRBJ1-1; perhaps TRBD1 as D (6 bases). The CDR3 is 15 residues long. Germline assignment: CDR1 SGHNT and CDR2 YYREEE (reference sequence). Trimming took off 0 bases at V and 4 bases at J, with 13 bases between the two ends. CDR3 nucleotides: TGTGCCAGCAGCTTGGGTTATGGGGGCCGCACTGAAGCTTTCTTT. Translated: CASSLGYGGRTEAFF.

This chain joins TRBV29-1 and TRBJ2-1, with TRBD2 identical over 7 bases. The CDR3 spans 15 residues. Germline V gives CDR1 SQVTM, CDR2 ANQGSEA. Trimming took 3 bases from V and 3 from J; bases not matched to a gene: 8. CDR3 residues: CSVDYRRDYYNEQFF. The DNA for the CDR3 is TGCAGCGTTGATTATCGTAGGGACTACTACAATGAGCAGTTCTTC.

The chain links TRBV19 to TRBJ2-3, with D perhaps given as TRBD1 or TRBD2 (6 bases each). The ends were cut back, 2 bases at V and 3 bases at J, with 9 bases in the middle. Germline V gene data show CDR1 as LNHDA and CDR2 as SQIVND (reference sequence). The length of the CDR3 is 14 residues. CDR3 in DNA: TGTGCCAGTAGTATATTAGGGGGGACAGATACGCAGTATTTT. Its protein is CASSILGGTDTQYF.

The gene calls are TRBV6-1 and TRBJ2-7; 7 bases agree with TRBD2. Per the germline V gene, CDR1 is MNHNS and CDR2 is SASEGT. The CDR3 extends over 16 amino acids. The V segment lost 1 base and the J segment 5 bases; nucleotides outside the gene matches: 11. In DNA, the CDR3 is TGTGCCAGCAGTGAAGTCGCGGGAGCGTACCTCCACGAGCAGTACTTC. It encodes CASSEVAGAYLHEQYF.

The V gene is TRBV7-6, the J gene TRBJ1-4; 7 bases agree with TRBD1. The CDR3 runs to 13 residues. Germline CDR1 SGHVS, CDR2 FNYEAQ. The trim removed 4 bases at V and 7 bases at J, leaving 3 bases unmatched. CDR3 nucleotide sequence: TGTGCCAGCAGCTCAGGGGGGTTTGAAAAACTGTTTTTT. Its translation is CASSSGGFEKLFF.

The J gene is TRBJ1-5, the V gene TRBV28; D gene unclear. Germline values: CDR1 MDHEN, CDR2 SYDVKM. Trimming removed 6 bases from V and 0 bases from J, with 18 bases in between. The length of the CDR3 is 17 residues. The CDR3 DNA reads as TGTGCCAGCAGGACTTGGGAGGGCAATCCTAGCAATCAGCCCCAGCATTTT. Amino acids: CASRTWEGNPSNQPQHF. Complete variable domain (other parts from reference TRBV28 and TRBJ1-5): DVKVTQSSRYLVKRTGEKVFLECVQDMDHENMFWYRQDPGLGLRLIYFSYDVKMKEKGDIPEGYSVSREKKERFSLILESASTNQTSMYLCASRTWEGNPSNQPQHFGDGTRLSIL.

As concerns this clone: Other DNA sequences in this sample translate to the same CDR3. CDR3 residues: CASSLQGAYEQYF. In DNA form, the CDR3 reads TGTGCCAGCAGCTTGCAGGGGGCCTACGAGCAGTACTTC. The genes are TRBV7-2 and TRBJ2-7; 7 nucleotides align to TRBD1. The germline CDR1 and CDR2 sequences are SGHTA and FQGNSA. The CDR3 is made up of 13 amino acids. Unmatched junction bases numbered 1, after V lost 3 bases and J lost 2 bases.

As for this clone: The sample has other DNA sequences that encode this CDR3 too. The chain is built from TRBV6-1 and TRBJ1-2; 12 nucleotides align to TRBD1. J gave up 3 bases and V 4 bases, and 3 bases lay outside the gene matches. The CDR3 has 15 amino acids. Germline loops: CDR1 MNHNS, CDR2 SASEGT. The CDR3 protein is CASSAGTGGDYGYTF. The CDR3 region has the DNA TGTGCCAGCAGTGCCGGGACAGGGGGCGACTATGGCTACACCTTC.

This chain joins TRBV2 and TRBJ2-7, with 8 bases that match TRBD1. Germline CDR1 SNHLY, CDR2 FYNNEI. The V segment lost 5 bases and the J segment 2 bases; nucleotides outside the gene matches: 5. This CDR3 is built from 14 residues. CDR3: CASSRQGPTYEQYF. The CDR3, as DNA: TGTGCCAGCAGTCGACAGGGGCCAACCTACGAGCAGTACTTC. Supplemented by reference TRBV2 and TRBJ2-7, the full variable domain reads EPEVTQTPSHQVTQMGQEVILRCVPISNHLYFYWYRQILGQKVEFLVSFYNNEISEKSEIFDDQFSVERPDGSNFTLKIRSTKLEDSAMYFCASSRQGPTYEQYFGPGTRLTVT.

This clone has only one observation. This rearrangement joins TRBV12-2 to TRBJ2-7; no DNA check was done on the table's D call, TRBD1. TRBV12-2 is given as a pseudogene. CDR3 size: 15 residues. CDR3 sequence reads: CASRLGGDRDYEQYF. The CDR3 DNA reads as TGTGCAAGTCGCTTAGGAGGGGACAGGGACTACGAGCAGTACTTC.

The CDR3 region is CASSAGSTNTGELFF. CDR3 in DNA: TGTGCCAGCTCAGCCGGGTCCACGAACACCGGGGAGCTGTTTTTT. The chain joins TRBV18 to TRBJ2-2; D is uncertain. The CDR3 runs 15 residues. V was clipped by 5 bases and J by 0 bases, with 10 bases between them. The germline V gene has CDR1 KGHSH and CDR2 LQKENI.

This clone was picked up one time. The V call is TRBV11-3, the J call TRBJ2-2; D is unresolved. The germline V gene has CDR1 SGHNT and CDR2 YENEEA. Trimming removed 4 bases at V and 1 base at J, with 4 bases between. The CDR3 spans 13 residues. The DNA of the CDR3 is TGTGCCAGCAGCTCACTGAACACCGGGGAGCTGTTTTTT. Protein: CASSSLNTGELFF.

V and J are TRBV2 and TRBJ2-7, with D tentatively TRBD1 (6 bases). V was pared by 8 bases and J by 1 base, with 15 bases between. Germline V lookup: CDR1 SNHLY, CDR2 FYNNEI. The CDR3 loop spans 14 amino acids. CDR3 loop: CASLQRDISYEQYF. CDR3 nucleotide sequence: TGTGCCAGCCTCCAAAGGGACATTTCCTACGAGCAGTACTTC.

This sequence joins TRBV6-5 and TRBJ2-3; 7 bases agree with TRBD2. This CDR3 has 16 amino acids. CDR1 is MNHEY, CDR2 SVGAGI, per germline. The V gene end was trimmed by 4 bases and the J gene end by 5 bases; junction bases not matched to a gene: 12. This CDR3 reads CASSSPFSGKVDTQYF. DNA for the CDR3: TGTGCCAGCAGTTCCCCCTTCAGCGGGAAGGTAGATACGCAGTATTTT.

V and J are TRBV27 and TRBJ1-2, with TRBD1 matching over 12 bases. The CDR3 sequence is 17 residues long. V gave up 5 bases and J gave up 4 bases; unmatched junction bases: 11. From germline, CDR1 is MNHEY and CDR2 SMNVEV (reference sequence). DNA for the CDR3: TGTGCCAGCAGTCCCCGGGACAGGGGGCGCTTTAGCTATGGCTACACCTTC. Amino acid sequence: CASSPRDRGRFSYGYTF.

The gene calls are TRBV5-1 and TRBJ1-4, with D unclear. Trimming pared 0 bases from V and 0 bases from J, leaving 12 bases between. CDR1 is SGHRS and CDR2 is YFSETQ in the germline V gene. The CDR3 consists of 17 residues. CDR3 residues: CASSLDGGVATNEKLFF. The CDR3, as DNA: TGCGCCAGCAGCTTGGATGGTGGGGTGGCAACTAATGAAAAACTGTTTTTT. The entire variable domain, with the rest obtained from reference TRBV5-1 and TRBJ1-4, is as follows: KAGVTQTPRYLIKTRGQQVTLSCSPISGHRSVSWYQQTPGQGLQFLFEYFSETQRNKGNFPGRFSGRQFSNSRSEMNVSTLELGDSALYLCASSLDGGVATNEKLFFGSGTQLSVL.

The CDR3, as DNA: TGCGCCAGCAGCTTGGGTCCCGCCGGGACCTTAAATGAAAAACTGTTTTTT. As protein: CASSLGPAGTLNEKLFF. The V and J genes are TRBV5-1 and TRBJ1-4; perhaps TRBD1 as D (5 bases). V was shortened by 0 bases and J by 5 bases, with 17 bases between the two germline ends. The CDR3 covers 17 residues. Germline V gene sequence: CDR1 SGHRS, CDR2 YFSETQ.

The chain uses TRBV29-1 and TRBJ2-2; 10 bases match TRBD2. This CDR3 region has 15 residues. V shed 7 bases, J shed 1 base, and the junction held 6 bases outside the gene matches. The germline CDR1 and CDR2 sequences are SQVTM and ANQGSEA. CDR3 amino acids: CSGTGTSENTGELFF. CDR3 sequence (DNA): TGCAGCGGCACCGGGACTAGCGAGAACACCGGGGAGCTGTTTTTT.

J is TRBJ2-3 and V is TRBV4-1, with 10 nucleotides matching TRBD2. Germline CDR1 is MGHRA and CDR2 is YSYEKL. This CDR3 contains 17 residues. Trimming cost V 0 bases and J 2 bases; bases outside gene matches: 5. The CDR3 bases are TGCGCCAGCAGCCAAGAGGCTAGCGGGAGCCCCACAGATACGCAGTATTTT. Translation gives CASSQEASGSPTDTQYF.

This chain connects TRBV14 to TRBJ2-7, with 9 bases fitting TRBD2. CDR1 SGHDN and CDR2 FVKESK come from the germline V gene. The CDR3 totals 17 residues. After removal of 0 bases from V and 0 bases from J, the junction contained 6 bases not matched to a gene. The CDR3 protein is CASSQDRLAGYSYEQYF. DNA for the CDR3: TGTGCCAGCAGCCAAGATCGTCTAGCGGGGTACTCCTACGAGCAGTACTTC.

V and J are TRBV7-8 and TRBJ2-1; D not certain. CDR1 SGHVS and CDR2 FQNEAQ come from the germline V gene. Trimming left V 8 bases short and J 0 bases short, with 5 bases between. The CDR3 extends over 12 amino acids. This CDR3 reads CASGISYNEQFF. The DNA for the CDR3 is TGTGCCAGCGGGATCTCCTACAATGAGCAGTTCTTC.

This clone was detected once. The V and J genes are TRBV11-2 and TRBJ2-1; the D gene is possibly TRBD2 (5 bases). Germline V gene lookup returns CDR1 SGHAT and CDR2 FQNNGV. V gave up 7 bases and J gave up 0 bases, with 10 bases separating them. CDR3 size: 14 residues. The DNA for the CDR3 is TGTGCCAGCAAGAAAGGGAGCTCCTACAATGAGCAGTTCTTC. This sequence encodes CASKKGSSYNEQFF. The whole variable domain, remainder taken from reference TRBV11-2 and TRBJ2-1, is EAGVAQSPRYKIIEKRQSVAFWCNPISGHATLYWYQQILGQGPKLLIQFQNNGVVDDSQLPKDRFSAERLKGVDSTLKIQPAKLEDSAVYLCASKKGSSYNEQFFGPGTRLTVL.

For the CDR3, the DNA is TGCGCCAGCAGCATAGCACTAGCGGGAGTTGTCCACGAGCAGTACTTC. Its protein is CASSIALAGVVHEQYF. The chain recombines TRBV5-1 with TRBJ2-7, with 11 nucleotides matching TRBD2. The CDR3 covers 16 residues. With V trimmed by 4 bases and J by 5 bases, 11 bases remained unmatched. The germline V gene has CDR1 SGHRS and CDR2 YFSETQ. Full variable domain (outside the CDR3, taken from reference TRBV5-1 and TRBJ2-7): KAGVTQTPRYLIKTRGQQVTLSCSPISGHRSVSWYQQTPGQGLQFLFEYFSETQRNKGNFPGRFSGRQFSNSRSEMNVSTLELGDSALYLCASSIALAGVVHEQYFGPGTRLTVT.

The V and J genes are TRBV11-2 and TRBJ1-4; D possibly corresponds to TRBD1 (6 bases). Germline values: CDR1 SGHAT, CDR2 FQNNGV. The V and J ends lost 4 bases and 7 bases respectively, with 13 bases between them. The CDR3 totals 14 residues. The CDR3 coding sequence is TGTGCCAGCAGCTCCCGAGCCAGGGGTGAAAAACTGTTTTTT. Translated: CASSSRARGEKLFF.

The chain uses TRBV19 and TRBJ1-5; TRBD1 might be the D (5 bases). CDR1 and CDR2 from the germline V gene are LNHDA and SQIVND (reference sequence). The CDR3 sequence is 16 residues long. V dropped 7 bases and J dropped 0 bases, with 16 bases sitting between them. The CDR3 here is CASTREALYSNQPQHF. The CDR3 region has the DNA TGTGCCAGTACCAGGGAGGCCCTGTATAGCAATCAGCCCCAGCATTTT.